This T cell receptor (beta chain) comes out of a study of tumor-infiltrating lymphocytes in primary liver carcinoma (dated by TCRdb to about 2017). As for the study more broadly: Hepatocellular carcinoma (four) or combined HCC and intrahepatic cholangiocarcinoma (one) was present in the five patients, who were three men and two women aged 30 to 69 years. Across five regions of each liver tumor, along with adjacent normal tissue and blood, the study brought together TCRbeta repertoire sequencing, expression microarrays and whole-exome sequencing. The roughly 25 tumor region samples were profiled with Agilent mRNA microarrays so that TCRbeta repertoire diversity could be related to the local molecular phenotype. High reproducibility was observed for the technical replicate repertoires, with mean shared-clone rates approximately 0.9 and correlation coefficients above 0.95. TCRbeta repertoire sequencing covered about 35 specimens from 5 patients: about 25 tumor regions, 5 adjacent noncancerous liver tissues and 5 peripheral blood samples. Each sample produced about 3.5 to 8 million productive TCRbeta reads, and read depth showed no significant difference between tissue types. The tumors of the five patients were staged as T1-T3 N0M0, with maximum diameters ranging from about 4.2 to 10 cm.

Broad study findings and their caveats: Pairs of tumor regions showed greater repertoire overlap (mean roughly 35%) than tumor-adjacent pairs (17%) or tumor-blood pairs (approximately 15%), which is consistent with antigen-driven expansion. With just four or five patients in the study, the authors point out that the findings should be validated in a larger study. Only about 8-25% of top clones were found in all five regions of a tumor, suggesting spatial heterogeneity of tumor-infiltrating T cells. The top 250 clones accounted for a significantly greater share of the repertoire in tumors than in blood (p = 0.039). Because only the TCR beta chain was sequenced and unpaired alpha chains were not captured, true repertoire diversity is likely underestimated. Comparison of CD4+ and CD8+ T cell repertoires was precluded by the use of bulk unsorted samples.

A constant-region primer and ProtoScript II reverse transcriptase were used to reverse-transcribe TCRbeta-specific cDNA from about 0.55 ug total RNA. TCRbeta libraries were built with three nested multiplex PCR rounds, a slightly modified ARM-PCR procedure. The first two PCR rounds used multiplex TRBV1-TRBV30 forward primers with a Cbeta reverse primer, each for around 10 cycles. A final 25-cycle PCR with Deep VentR polymerase added sample barcodes and Illumina adapters. Before sequencing, amplicons of 200-500 bp were purified from gel using a QIAquick gel extraction kit. TCRbeta amplicons were sequenced on an Illumina HiSeq 2500 with 250-bp paired-end reads. The study's own analysis went as follows. To recover full CDR3 sequences, reads were quality-trimmed using Trimmomatic v0.33 and paired reads were then merged using FLASH v1.2.11. V, D and J germline segments were assigned to the rearranged TCRbeta sequences using MiGEC v1.2.1b. Clonotype statistics and Shannon-Wiener diversity indices were calculated with VDJtools v1.0.0. To cut down on sampling bias, every analysis after diversity analysis relied on just the 250 most abundant clonotypes from each sample. TCRdb passed the public sequencing reads through fastp at Q25 and MiXCR, retaining productive beta sequences. Records with the same CDR3 protein are collapsed into one entry carrying the most frequent genes and DNA. These V and J calls derive from TCRdb rather than the authors' analysis. The sample records around 54,000 distinct CDR3 sequences, 70% to 80% of which are singletons. The top ten constitute about 25% of the sample.

Without any cell sorting, total RNA and DNA were extracted together from around 20-30 mg of bulk tissue using the AllPrep DNA/RNA mini kit. Between November 2015 and 2016, a few patients in China with histopathologically diagnosed primary liver carcinoma had surgical resection. At the time of sampling, the patients had chronic HBV infection and had not received any treatment. Five spatially separated regions were sampled from each tumor: the superior, inferior, left-lateral and right-lateral poles, plus the tumor centre. Histology showed that every tumor sample contained more than 80% viable tumor cells. Pieces of fresh tumor and adjacent tissue were cut in half, with one half kept in RNAlater at -80 degrees C and the other half sent for histology. Note on this clonotype: Its antigen is unknown. This may be a read error: a much more frequent sequence differs by one nucleotide.

CDR1 is given as SEHNR and CDR2 as FQNEAQ, both from the germline V gene (reference sequence). The CDR3 runs 11 amino acids, cysteine and phenylalanine included. Just the 33-base CDR3 DNA is kept, in frame starting at base 1. This clonotype was obtained from a man in his forties with primary liver carcinoma and hepatitis B virus infection. Sample: liver tumor tissue from sampling region 2. Interpreted using the paper, the cell subset or site label stands for: tumor region T2, inferior pole. This sequence uses TRBV7-9 and TRBJ1-3; the D gene is not confidently resolved. The CDR3 loop reads CVSGGGNTIYF. The bases are TGTGTCAGCGGAGGGGGAAACACCATATATTTT. The entire variable domain, with the stretches around the CDR3 drawn from the reference TRBV7-9 and TRBJ1-3 proteins, is DTGVSQNPRHKITKRGQNVTFRCDPISEHNRLYWYRQTLGQGPEFLTYFQNEAQLEKSRLLSDRFSAERPKGSFSTLEIQRTEQGDSAMYLCVSGGGNTIYFGEGSWLTVV.